This TCR beta chain is drawn from a study of CD8 T cells in ankylosing spondylitis. Broader study findings: Ankylosing spondylitis blood appeared to be characterized by a TCR beta motif of eight or nine highly homologous variants.

With regard to this clonotype: Its antigen is undetermined.

Making use of molecular barcodes, quantitative 5'-RACE generated TCR beta libraries. Each CDR3 protein is one row after TCRdb ran MiXCR on the 5' RACE reads. The sample records 200,000 or so distinct CDR3 sequences, 10% to 15% being singletons. Germline V gene lookup returns CDR1 SGHVS and CDR2 FQNEAQ. The CDR3 is 15 amino acids. V was clipped by 5 bases and J by 7 bases, with 19 bases between them. The rearrangement joins TRBV7-8 to TRBJ2-3, with D possibly being TRBD2 (6 bases). The sequenced sample consisted of blood, either unsorted or a sorted T cell fraction (not recorded which). This TCR was sampled from a female donor with ankylosing spondylitis or in good health (not recorded which). Here the CDR3 reads CASSQGWREGNTQYF. In nucleotides, the CDR3 is TGTGCCAGCAGCCAAGGGTGGCGGGAAGGAAATACGCAGTATTTT. Using reference TRBV7-8 and TRBJ2-3 for the parts outside the CDR3, the full variable domain is GAGVSQSPRYKVAKRGQDVALRCDPISGHVSLFWYQQALGQGPEFLTYFQNEAQLDKSGLPSDRFFAERPEGSVSTLKIQRTQQEDSAVYLCASSQGWREGNTQYFGPGTRLTVL.